This record looks at one T cell receptor beta chain sequence and its context. The antigen remains unidentified. Profiling that covered TCR beta VDJ and CDR3 relied on genomic DNA as its template. A single record per CDR3 protein comes from TCRdb applying MiXCR to the reads. The sample gives 33,000 or so distinct CDR3 sequences, 75% to 85% of which show up once; roughly 22% is in the top ten. This sample was taken from a study of CD8+CD57+ T cells in acquired aplastic anemia. As for the study in general: Average DNA yield from sorted CD4+ and CD8+ cells was around 3 ug. Where healthy donors were concerned, CD4+ cells averaged about 11 million reads.

The germline V gene has CDR1 MGHDK and CDR2 SYGVNS. V trimming: 8 bases; J trimming: 4 bases; junction bases outside the gene matches: 9. CDR3 length: 14 amino acids. Study results and caveats: Any difference that existed in CD8+ Simpson's diversity between patients and controls was not significant. Patients and controls had in common 25 to 30 CD8+ CDR3 sequences.

The sample was sorted CD4+, CD8+, or CD8+CD57+ T cells (not recorded which) from PBMCs. The V call is TRBV25-1, the J call TRBJ2-5, with TRBD1 matching 8 bases. This clonotype originated in a human donor in good health, serving as a control. The CDR3 DNA sequence: TGTGCCAGCCAAAGGACAGGGCCGGTAGAGACCCAGTACTTC. It specifies CASQRTGPVETQYF.